This TCR beta chain was observed in a study of blood T cell repertoires in COVID-19. Study context: T cells, B-cell-depleted T cells, or PBMCs supplied cDNA or gDNA.

This clone was seen once. Trimming took off 7 bases at V and 0 bases at J, with 11 bases between the two ends. Germline values: CDR1 SQVTM, CDR2 ANQGSEA. The CDR3 is 13 residues long. Libraries were prepared by immunoSEQ multiplex PCR; TCRdb keeps only in-frame clonotypes and omits some of them. The sample lists about 220,000 clones, roughly 84% occurring once. Sequenced input: peripheral blood. The sequence was collected from a woman aged 55-69 years who had recovered from COVID-19. This chain joins TRBV29-1 and TRBJ2-3; D not certain. The chain's CDR3 is CSGHTTSTDTQYF. The DNA for the CDR3 is TGCAGCGGGCACACTACTAGCACAGATACGCAGTATTTT.